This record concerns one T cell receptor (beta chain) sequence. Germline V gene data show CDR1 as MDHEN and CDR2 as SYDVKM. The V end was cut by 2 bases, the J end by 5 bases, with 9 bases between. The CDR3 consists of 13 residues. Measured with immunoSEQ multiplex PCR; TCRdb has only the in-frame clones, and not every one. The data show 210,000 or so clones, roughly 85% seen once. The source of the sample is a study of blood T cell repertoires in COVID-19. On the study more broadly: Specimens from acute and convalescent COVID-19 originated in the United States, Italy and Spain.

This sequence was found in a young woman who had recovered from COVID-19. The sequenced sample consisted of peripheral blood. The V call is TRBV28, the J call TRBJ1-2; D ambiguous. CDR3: CASSLGSQYGYTF. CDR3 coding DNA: TGTGCCAGCAGTTTAGGTAGTCAATATGGCTACACCTTC.